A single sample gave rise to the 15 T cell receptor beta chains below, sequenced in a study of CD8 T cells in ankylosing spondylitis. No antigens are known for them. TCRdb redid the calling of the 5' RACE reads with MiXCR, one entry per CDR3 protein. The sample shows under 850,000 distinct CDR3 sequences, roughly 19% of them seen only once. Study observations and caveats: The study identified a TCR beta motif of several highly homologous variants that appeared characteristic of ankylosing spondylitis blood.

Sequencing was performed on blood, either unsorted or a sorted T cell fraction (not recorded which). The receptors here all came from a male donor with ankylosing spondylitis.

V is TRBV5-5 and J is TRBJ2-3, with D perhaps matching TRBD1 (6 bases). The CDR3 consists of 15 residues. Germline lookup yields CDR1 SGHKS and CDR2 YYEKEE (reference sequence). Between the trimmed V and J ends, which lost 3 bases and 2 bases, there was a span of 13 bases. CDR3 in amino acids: CASSYTGLLTDTQYF. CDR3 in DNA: TGTGCCAGCAGCTACACAGGGTTACTCACAGATACGCAGTATTTT.

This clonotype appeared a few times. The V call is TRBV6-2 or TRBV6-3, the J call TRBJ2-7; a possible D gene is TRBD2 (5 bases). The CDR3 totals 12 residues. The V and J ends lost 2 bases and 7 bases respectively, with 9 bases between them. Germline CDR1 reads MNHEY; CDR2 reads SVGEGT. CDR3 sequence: CASSYGEREQYF. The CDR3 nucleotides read TGTGCCAGCAGTTACGGCGAGCGGGAGCAGTACTTC.

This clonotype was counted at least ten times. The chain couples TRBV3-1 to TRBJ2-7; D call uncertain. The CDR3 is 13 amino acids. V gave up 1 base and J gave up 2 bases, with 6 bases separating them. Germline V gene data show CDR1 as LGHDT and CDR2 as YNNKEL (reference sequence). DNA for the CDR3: TGTGCCAGCAGCCAAGGTCACGCCTACGAGCAGTACTTC. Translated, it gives CASSQGHAYEQYF.

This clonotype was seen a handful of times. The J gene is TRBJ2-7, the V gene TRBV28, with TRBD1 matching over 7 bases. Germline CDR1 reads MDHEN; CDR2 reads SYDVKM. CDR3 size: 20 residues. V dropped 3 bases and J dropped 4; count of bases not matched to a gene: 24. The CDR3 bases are TGTGCCAGCAGTTTGTCGATTTCCACGGACAGGATTGACTCCTTTTACGAGCAGTACTTC. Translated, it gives CASSLSISTDRIDSFYEQYF.

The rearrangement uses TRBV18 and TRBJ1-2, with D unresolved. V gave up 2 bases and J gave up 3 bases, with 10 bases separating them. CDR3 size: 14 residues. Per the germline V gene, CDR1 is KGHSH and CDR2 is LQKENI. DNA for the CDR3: TGTGCCAGCTCACCAGGGGTGAGAGACTATGGCTACACCTTC. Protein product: CASSPGVRDYGYTF. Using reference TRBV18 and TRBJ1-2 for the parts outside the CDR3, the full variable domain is NAGVMQNPRHLVRRRGQEARLRCSPMKGHSHVYWYRQLPEEGLKFMVYLQKENIIDESGMPKERFSAEFPKEGPSILRIQQVVRGDSAAYFCASSPGVRDYGYTFGSGTRLTVV.

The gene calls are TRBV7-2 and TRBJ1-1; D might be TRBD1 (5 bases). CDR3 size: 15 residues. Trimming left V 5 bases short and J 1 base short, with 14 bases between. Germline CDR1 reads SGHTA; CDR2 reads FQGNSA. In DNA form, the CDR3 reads TGTGCCAGCAGCCCACCCAGGGAAGGGAACACTGAAGCTTTCTTT. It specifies CASSPPREGNTEAFF.

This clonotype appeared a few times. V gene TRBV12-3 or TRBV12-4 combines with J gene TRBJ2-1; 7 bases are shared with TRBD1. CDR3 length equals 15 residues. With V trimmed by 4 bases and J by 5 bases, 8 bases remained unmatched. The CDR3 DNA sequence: TGTGCCAGCAGTTATACAGGGGCTAAAGACAATGAGCAGTTCTTC. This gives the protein CASSYTGAKDNEQFF.

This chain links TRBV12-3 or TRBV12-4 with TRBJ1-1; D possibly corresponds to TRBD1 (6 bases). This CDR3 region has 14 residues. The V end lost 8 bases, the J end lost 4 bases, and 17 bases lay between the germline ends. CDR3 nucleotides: TGTGCCAGCTGGCGGGGGCAAGTCGGCACTGAAGCTTTCTTT. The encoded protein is CASWRGQVGTEAFF.

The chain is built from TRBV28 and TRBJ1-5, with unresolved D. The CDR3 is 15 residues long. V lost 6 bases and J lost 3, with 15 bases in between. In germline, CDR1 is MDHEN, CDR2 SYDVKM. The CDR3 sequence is CASRIGGPLNQPQHF. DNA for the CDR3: TGTGCCAGCAGGATAGGAGGGCCCCTCAATCAGCCCCAGCATTTT.

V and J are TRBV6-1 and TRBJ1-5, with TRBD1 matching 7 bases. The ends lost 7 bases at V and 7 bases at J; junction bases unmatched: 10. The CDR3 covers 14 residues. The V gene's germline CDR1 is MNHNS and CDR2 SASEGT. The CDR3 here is CASTETGVGQPQHF. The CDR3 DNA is TGTGCCAGCACCGAAACAGGGGTAGGACAGCCCCAGCATTTT.

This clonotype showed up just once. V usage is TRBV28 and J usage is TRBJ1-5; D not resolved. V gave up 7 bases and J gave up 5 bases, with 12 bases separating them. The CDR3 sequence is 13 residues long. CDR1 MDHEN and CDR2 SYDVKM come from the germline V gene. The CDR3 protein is CASTTGSYQPQHF. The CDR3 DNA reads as TGTGCCAGCACCACGGGATCCTATCAGCCCCAGCATTTT.

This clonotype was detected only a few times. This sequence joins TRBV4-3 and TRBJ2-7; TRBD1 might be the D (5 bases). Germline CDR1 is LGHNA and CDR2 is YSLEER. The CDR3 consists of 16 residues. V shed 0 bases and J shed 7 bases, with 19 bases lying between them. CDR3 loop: CASSQDNQGKGSEQYF. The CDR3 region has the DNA TGCGCCAGCAGCCAAGATAACCAGGGAAAGGGTAGTGAGCAGTACTTC.

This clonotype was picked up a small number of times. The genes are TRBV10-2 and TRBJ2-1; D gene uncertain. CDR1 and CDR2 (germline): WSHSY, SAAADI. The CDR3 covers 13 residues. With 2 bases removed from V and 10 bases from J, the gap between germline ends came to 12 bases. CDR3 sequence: CASSESPQVEQFF. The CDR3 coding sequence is TGCGCCAGCAGTGAGAGCCCCCAGGTAGAGCAGTTCTTC.

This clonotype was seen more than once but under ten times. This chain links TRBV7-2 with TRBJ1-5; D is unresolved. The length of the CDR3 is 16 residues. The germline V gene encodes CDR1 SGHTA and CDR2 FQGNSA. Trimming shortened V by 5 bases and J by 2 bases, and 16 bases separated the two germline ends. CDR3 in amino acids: CASSPHTGMGNQPQHF. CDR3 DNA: TGTGCCAGCAGCCCGCACACGGGAATGGGCAATCAGCCCCAGCATTTT. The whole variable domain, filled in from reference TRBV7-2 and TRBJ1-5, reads GAGVSQSPSNKVTEKGKDVELRCDPISGHTALYWYRQSLGQGLEFLIYFQGNSAPDKSGLPSDRFSAERTGGSVSTLTIQRTQQEDSAVYLCASSPHTGMGNQPQHFGDGTRLSIL.

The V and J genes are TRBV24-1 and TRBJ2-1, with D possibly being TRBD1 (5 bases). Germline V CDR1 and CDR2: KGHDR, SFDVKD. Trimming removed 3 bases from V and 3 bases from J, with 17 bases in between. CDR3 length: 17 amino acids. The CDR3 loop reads CATSDPQGIGFYNEQFF. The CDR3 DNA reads TGTGCCACCAGTGATCCCCAGGGAATCGGGTTCTACAATGAGCAGTTCTTC.